The subject of this entry is one TCR beta chain. Its antigen is not known. These data come from a study of multiple sclerosis patients with progressive multifocal leukoencephalopathy. V was clipped by 0 bases and J by 0 bases, with 8 bases between them. The germline gives CDR1 MNHEY, CDR2 SVGAGI. This CDR3 is 15 amino acids long. Assay used: immunoSEQ multiplex PCR; TCRdb lists only in-frame clones, some missing. The sample has roughly 30,000 clones; roughly 91% are singletons. Time point reported: before natalizumab initiation. Prior interferon beta treatment was universal, and the PML patients were all female. Before the first natalizumab infusion, T0 blood samples were taken. Study results and caveats: Expanded clones at PML onset predated and persisted through natalizumab therapy. In most PML patients, TRB repertoires appeared less diverse by entropy.

This sequence joins TRBV6-5 and TRBJ1-1; D ambiguous. This sequence originates from a human donor with multiple sclerosis. Material: PBMCs. DNA for the CDR3: TGTGCCAGCAGTTACTCCGGCAGCGTGAACACTGAAGCTTTCTTT. Translated, it gives CASSYSGSVNTEAFF.